This T cell receptor (beta chain) was identified in a study of CD8 T cells in ankylosing spondylitis. General observations from the study: A motif of eight highly homologous TCR beta variants was seen as apparently characteristic of ankylosing spondylitis blood. Prior work had noted some motif variants in reactive arthritis blood and synovial fluid. Significantly higher representation of disease-linked clones was reported for matched ankylosing spondylitis synovial fluid.

Researchers built TCR beta libraries using quantitative 5'-RACE with molecular barcodes. TCRdb passed the 5' RACE reads through MiXCR, listing each CDR3 protein once. The table records about 390,000 distinct CDR3 sequences, about 20% of them present only once. Germline CDR1 reads SEHNR; CDR2 reads FQNEAQ (reference sequence). This CDR3 contains 15 residues. The junction had 13 bases not matched to a gene; V was cut back by 5 bases and J by 12 bases. With regard to this clonotype: Its antigen is unidentified.

This chain links TRBV7-9 with TRBJ2-1; TRBD2 aligns across 10 bases. This sequence was found in a male donor with ankylosing spondylitis. The sample comprised blood, either unsorted or a sorted T cell fraction (not recorded which). Here the CDR3 reads CASSQAGGYGDWQFF. The CDR3 DNA follows: TGTGCCAGCAGCCAAGCGGGAGGGTACGGAGATTGGCAGTTCTTC.